The 26 T cell receptor beta chains reported below all come from one sample, sequenced in a study of blood T cell repertoires in COVID-19. TCRdb keeps only in-frame clones here, not all; method: immunoSEQ multiplex PCR. Among 650,000 to 800,000 clones listed, about 87% were seen once. Material for sequencing was peripheral blood. These TCRs come from a woman aged 18 to 35 with acute or convalescent COVID-19.

V usage is TRBV6-5 and J usage is TRBJ1-1, with D possibly being TRBD1 (6 bases). The CDR3 has 14 residues. Germline CDR1 MNHEY, CDR2 SVGAGI. Trimming removed 6 bases from V and 2 bases from J, with 13 bases in between. In DNA form, the CDR3 reads TGTGCCAGCAGGGTCAGCAGGGGAAACACTGAAGCTTTCTTT. Translated, it gives CASRVSRGNTEAFF.

This clone was counted a few times. The chain combines TRBV4-2 with TRBJ1-5, with 8 nucleotides matching TRBD1. The junction had 7 bases not matched to a gene; V was cut back by 0 bases and J by 6 bases. Per the germline V gene, CDR1 is LGHNA and CDR2 is YNFKEQ. This CDR3 comprises 16 residues. DNA for the CDR3: TGTGCCAGCAGCCAAGATCACGGGACAGGCGGTCAGCCCCAGCATTTT. This sequence encodes CASSQDHGTGGQPQHF.

This clone showed up just a few times. This same CDR3 is encoded by further DNA sequences in the sample. V usage is TRBV30 and J usage is TRBJ1-2; 8 bases line up with TRBD1. The ends lost 5 bases at V and 8 bases at J; junction bases unmatched: 7. In germline, CDR1 is GTSNPN, CDR2 SVGIG (reference sequence). This CDR3 has 12 residues. As DNA, the CDR3 is TGTGCCTGGGAAGGGACAGGTCGAGGCTACACCTTC. This gives the protein CAWEGTGRGYTF.

This chain uses TRBV7-2 with TRBJ1-1, with 9 bases that match TRBD1. V lost 5 bases and J lost 7; bases outside the gene matches: 8. Germline V CDR1 and CDR2: SGHTA, FQGNSA. This CDR3 has 14 residues. The CDR3 DNA reads TGTGCCAGCAGCCCCCGGGACAGGGTAGGTGAAGCTTTCTTT. It specifies CASSPRDRVGEAFF.

The chain carries TRBV2 and TRBJ1-5; a possible D gene is TRBD1 (6 bases). CDR1 and CDR2 (germline): SNHLY, FYNNEI. Trimming took off 6 bases at V and 9 bases at J, with 18 bases between the two ends. The CDR3 runs 14 residues. The CDR3 DNA reads as TGTGCCAGCAGACTCTTACAGGGCCACGGGCCCCAGCATTTT. This gives the protein CASRLLQGHGPQHF.

This clone was counted once. This sequence joins TRBV12-3 or TRBV12-4 and TRBJ1-1, with 7 bases aligning to TRBD1. V was clipped by 8 bases and J by 7 bases; unmatched bases: 7. The length of the CDR3 is 12 residues. Here the CDR3 DNA reads TGTGCCAGCTCCCAGGGGGTGATTGAAGCTTTCTTT. It translates to CASSQGVIEAFF.

This clone was picked up a small number of times. The V and J genes are TRBV5-5 and TRBJ2-7; a weak D match, TRBD2 (5 bases). V was shortened by 1 base and J by 3 bases, with 8 bases between the two germline ends. Germline CDR1 SGHKS, CDR2 YYEKEE (reference sequence). The CDR3 sequence is 13 residues long. The CDR3 is CASSLSGFYEQYF. The CDR3 DNA is TGTGCCAGCAGCTTGTCGGGGTTCTACGAGCAGTACTTC.

The chain uses TRBV6-5 and TRBJ2-7; the match to TRBD2 covers 10 bases. There are 12 residues in the CDR3. J was trimmed by 10 bases and V by 6 bases; bases with no gene match: 6. CDR1 is MNHEY and CDR2 is SVGAGI in the germline V gene. CDR3 region: CASSPGLAVQYF. CDR3 in DNA: TGTGCCAGCAGCCCCGGACTAGCGGTTCAGTACTTC.

This chain links TRBV11-2 with TRBJ1-1; no clear D. V lost 0 bases and J 0 bases, leaving 8 bases between the germline ends. The CDR3 length is 15 residues. Germline assignment: CDR1 SGHAT and CDR2 FQNNGV. In nucleotides, the CDR3 is TGTGCCAGCAGCTTAGATAGCTTCATGAACACTGAAGCTTTCTTT. Encoded protein: CASSLDSFMNTEAFF.

This clone was seen a single time. This chain uses TRBV27 with TRBJ2-7, with D perhaps matching TRBD1 (6 bases). This CDR3 comprises 15 residues. V lost 2 bases and J 2 bases, leaving 13 bases between the germline ends. Germline V gene sequence: CDR1 MNHEY, CDR2 SMNVEV (reference sequence). The CDR3 sequence: CASSLVQGVPYEQYF. In DNA, the CDR3 is TGTGCCAGCAGTTTAGTACAGGGTGTCCCCTACGAGCAGTACTTC.

The V and J genes are TRBV3-1 (or the pseudogene TRBV3-2) and TRBJ2-5, with TRBD2 matching over 9 bases. CDR3 size: 16 residues. The V gene end was trimmed by 1 base and the J gene end by 2 bases; junction bases not matched to a gene: 5. Germline V gene sequence: CDR1 LGHDT, CDR2 YNNKEL (reference sequence). CDR3 coding DNA: TGTGCCAGCAGCCAAGTTTCTAGCGGGGCACAAGAGACCCAGTACTTC. Translating gives CASSQVSSGAQETQYF.

The J gene is TRBJ1-1, the V gene TRBV5-1; D might be TRBD1 (6 bases). V dropped 1 base and J dropped 0 bases, with 13 bases sitting between them. The CDR3 is 16 amino acids. Germline CDR1 and CDR2: SGHRS and YFSETQ. In nucleotides, the CDR3 is TGCGCCAGCAGCTTGACAGGGCAAACCATGAACACTGAAGCTTTCTTT. It specifies CASSLTGQTMNTEAFF. The full variable domain, its missing parts supplied by reference TRBV5-1 and TRBJ1-1, is KAGVTQTPRYLIKTRGQQVTLSCSPISGHRSVSWYQQTPGQGLQFLFEYFSETQRNKGNFPGRFSGRQFSNSRSEMNVSTLELGDSALYLCASSLTGQTMNTEAFFGQGTRLTVV.

The chain employs TRBV6-2 or TRBV6-3 and TRBJ2-7; the D is unclear. The CDR3 covers 12 residues. CDR1 is MNHEY and CDR2 is SVGEGT in the germline V gene. Trimming took off 3 bases at V and 5 bases at J, with 8 bases between the two ends. For the CDR3, the DNA is TGTGCCAGCAGTTATTCCCGGGACGAGCAGTACTTC. Amino acids: CASSYSRDEQYF.

This clone was counted between two and nine times. V is TRBV6-5 and J is TRBJ1-6; 7 bases line up with TRBD1. This CDR3 comprises 13 residues. Germline values: CDR1 MNHEY, CDR2 SVGAGI. Germline trimming cut 8 bases from V and 6 bases from J; bases unmatched to any gene: 4. The CDR3 here is CASWDRVNSPLHF. CDR3 DNA sequence: TGTGCCAGCTGGGACAGAGTTAATTCACCCCTCCACTTT.

Only one count was recorded for this clone. This sequence joins TRBV4-1 and TRBJ2-1; D ambiguous. Germline-derived CDR1 and CDR2 are MGHRA and YSYEKL. V lost 2 bases and J 0 bases, leaving 5 bases between the germline ends. This CDR3 has 14 residues. CDR3 sequence: CASSQPSSYNEQFF. The CDR3, as DNA: TGCGCCAGCAGCCAACCTAGCTCCTACAATGAGCAGTTCTTC.

The V and J genes are TRBV3-1 (or the pseudogene TRBV3-2) and TRBJ1-2; TRBD1 matches at 7 bases. This CDR3 region has 15 residues. Germline V gene sequence: CDR1 LGHDT, CDR2 YNNKEL (reference sequence). The V segment lost 3 bases and the J segment 4 bases; nucleotides outside the gene matches: 8. This chain's CDR3 is CASSQLSTGTYGYTF. The CDR3 nucleotides are TGTGCCAGCAGCCAGCTTTCGACAGGGACCTATGGCTACACCTTC.

The chain is built from TRBV6-2 or TRBV6-3 and TRBJ1-2; no clear D gene. The germline V gene has CDR1 MNHEY and CDR2 SVGEGT. CDR3 size: 17 residues. Trimming removed 6 bases from V and 4 bases from J, with 24 bases in between. CDR3 nucleotide sequence: TGTGCCAGCAGCCCTGGAGGGATCCGAAAAATCATCTATGGCTACACCTTC. Protein sequence: CASSPGGIRKIIYGYTF.

This chain connects TRBV5-4 to TRBJ1-5; D possibly corresponds to TRBD1 (5 bases). This CDR3 region has 17 residues. CDR1 and CDR2 from the germline V gene are SGHNT and YYREEE (reference sequence). V was cut by 4 bases and J by 8 bases, with 25 bases left in between. In DNA, the CDR3 is TGTGCCAGCAGCATAAAAAAGGGACCCCGGGGGAAGAAGCCCCAGCATTTT. Amino acids: CASSIKKGPRGKKPQHF.

CDR3 loop: CASSKDRGNQPQHF. CDR3 DNA: TGTGCCAGCAGTAAGGACAGGGGCAATCAGCCCCAGCATTTT. This sequence joins TRBV2 and TRBJ1-5; TRBD1 aligns across 8 bases. CDR1 and CDR2 (germline): SNHLY, FYNNEI. The CDR3 spans 14 residues. V lost 5 bases and J lost 2; bases outside the gene matches: 2.

The V call is TRBV19, the J call TRBJ1-2; D gene ambiguous. Germline CDR1 is LNHDA and CDR2 is SQIVND (reference sequence). The CDR3 runs 12 residues. Deletions cut 7 bases from V and 4 bases from J, with 10 bases between. CDR3: CASTQTPYGYTF. The CDR3 DNA reads TGTGCCAGTACCCAGACACCCTATGGCTACACCTTC.

This clone has more than one count but fewer than ten. The genes are TRBV24-1 and TRBJ2-7; unclear D gene. V gave up 3 bases and J gave up 9 bases, with 8 bases separating them. The CDR3 runs 11 residues. Looked up from germline, CDR1 is KGHDR and CDR2 is SFDVKD. As DNA, the CDR3 is TGTGCCACCAGTGATGTAACTGGGCAGTACTTC. It translates to CATSDVTGQYF.

V usage is TRBV6-1 and J usage is TRBJ1-5; no clear D gene. The CDR3 has 19 residues. The V gene lost 4 bases and the J gene lost 4 bases, with 26 bases spanning the gap. CDR1 is MNHNS and CDR2 is SASEGT in the germline V gene. The CDR3 reads CASSAFPFSGFPLNQPQHF. The CDR3 bases are TGTGCCAGCAGTGCATTCCCCTTCTCGGGGTTCCCTCTAAATCAGCCCCAGCATTTT.

This clone has a handful of counts. CDR3: CATSERGNKGVNYGYTF. The CDR3, as DNA: TGTGCCACCAGTGAGCGCGGGAACAAGGGCGTCAACTATGGCTACACCTTC. The chain is built from TRBV24-1 and TRBJ1-2; unclear D gene. V lost 4 bases and J 2 bases, leaving 19 bases between the germline ends. The CDR3 contains 17 residues. Germline CDR1 is KGHDR and CDR2 is SFDVKD.

V usage is TRBV5-1 and J usage is TRBJ1-6; D gene uncertain. V gave up 5 bases and J gave up 7 bases, with 10 bases separating them. CDR3 length: 13 amino acids. Germline CDR1 SGHRS, CDR2 YFSETQ. In DNA form, the CDR3 reads TGCGCCAGCAGGGAAGCGGGAAATTCACCCCTCCACTTT. This translates into CASREAGNSPLHF.

This clone was detected only once. Other DNA sequences in this specimen translate into the identical CDR3. The chain employs TRBV30 and TRBJ1-5; weak D call: TRBD1 (5 bases). The V and J ends lost 0 bases and 7 bases respectively, with 10 bases between them. Germline V lookup: CDR1 GTSNPN, CDR2 SVGIG (reference sequence). The length of the CDR3 is 13 residues. This chain's CDR3 is CAWSVEGNQPQHF. The CDR3 coding sequence is TGTGCCTGGAGTGTGGAGGGGAACCAGCCCCAGCATTTT.

The chain joins TRBV5-1 to TRBJ2-2; 8 bases match TRBD1. V dropped 3 bases and J dropped 5; count of bases not matched to a gene: 9. Germline loops: CDR1 SGHRS, CDR2 YFSETQ. The CDR3 consists of 16 residues. The CDR3 sequence is CASSSPGGKVTGELFF. The CDR3 DNA reads as TGCGCCAGCAGCTCCCCAGGGGGCAAGGTTACCGGGGAGCTGTTTTTT.